The 24 T cell receptor beta chains in this list originate from one sample, sequenced in a study of patients and donors after allogeneic stem cell transplantation. TCRdb analysed the RT-PCR reads with MiXCR anew, one entry per CDR3 protein. Here the sample spans some 230,000 distinct CDR3 sequences, 12% to 15% being singletons. Material: blood, either unsorted or a sorted T cell fraction (not recorded which). The source of these receptors is a human donor who was either an allogeneic HSCT recipient or a stem cell or donor lymphocyte infusion donor (not recorded which). It is not recorded whose cells these are; they may come from a transplant donor.

This clonotype was counted many times. The rearrangement uses TRBV12-3 or TRBV12-4 and TRBJ2-1, with 7 bases identical to TRBD1. Trimming cost V 6 bases and J 6 bases; bases outside gene matches: 8. The CDR3 covers 14 residues. CDR3 in amino acids: CASSSTTGLNEQFF. The CDR3, as DNA: TGTGCCAGCAGCAGCACGACAGGGCTCAATGAGCAGTTCTTC.

This clonotype was counted only a few times. J is TRBJ1-1 and V is TRBV12-3 or TRBV12-4; TRBD1 matches at 9 bases. The CDR3 has 14 amino acids. V was clipped by 2 bases and J by 10 bases; unmatched bases: 8. As DNA, the CDR3 is TGTGCCAGCAGTTTACAGGGACAGGGAAACCCAGCTTTCTTT. Translated, it gives CASSLQGQGNPAFF.

The chain employs TRBV29-1 and TRBJ2-1; 7 bases line up with TRBD2. V gave up 4 bases and J gave up 8 bases; unmatched junction bases: 5. This CDR3 contains 12 residues. CDR1 and CDR2 from the germline V gene are SQVTM and ANQGSEA. CDR3 sequence: CSVAGGYDEQFF. The CDR3 bases are TGCAGCGTTGCCGGGGGGTACGATGAGCAGTTCTTC.

This clonotype was seen more than once but under ten times. V usage is TRBV19 and J usage is TRBJ1-3; no reliable D call. The V gene lost 3 bases and the J gene lost 4 bases, with 13 bases spanning the gap. There are 15 residues in the CDR3. CDR1 LNHDA and CDR2 SQIVND come from the germline V gene (reference sequence). The CDR3 bases are TGTGCCAGTAGTATTGAAGTCCCAGCCGGAAACACCATATATTTT. Residues: CASSIEVPAGNTIYF.

J is TRBJ2-5 and V is TRBV20-1, with 12 bases lining up with TRBD2. Germline CDR1 is DFQATT and CDR2 is SNEGSKA (reference sequence). V trimming: 0 bases; J trimming: 4 bases; junction bases outside the gene matches: 0. The CDR3 runs 14 residues. This CDR3 reads CSAREGLAGETQYF. CDR3 in DNA: TGCAGTGCTAGAGAGGGACTAGCGGGAGAGACCCAGTACTTC.

This clonotype has only a few counts. The chain has TRBV20-1 and TRBJ2-1, with 9 nucleotides matching TRBD2. The V gene end was trimmed by 3 bases and the J gene end by 9 bases; junction bases not matched to a gene: 9. The length of the CDR3 is 14 residues. The germline CDR1 and CDR2 sequences are DFQATT and SNEGSKA (reference sequence). The CDR3 sequence is CSASLREGYGEQFF. DNA of the CDR3: TGCAGTGCTAGTTTGCGGGAGGGATACGGTGAGCAGTTCTTC.

The chain links TRBV15 to TRBJ2-1; 11 positions agree with TRBD2. This CDR3 has 14 amino acids. Per germline, CDR1 LNHNV and CDR2 YYDKDF (reference sequence). Trimming at V came to 3 bases and at J to 8 bases, leaving 3 bases not matched to a gene. In nucleotides, the CDR3 is TGTGCCACCAGCAGGGGACTAGCGGTCGATGAGCAGTTCTTC. This codes for CATSRGLAVDEQFF.

The rearrangement joins TRBV2 to TRBJ2-1, with 14 nucleotides matching TRBD2. Germline loops: CDR1 SNHLY, CDR2 FYNNEI. This CDR3 region has 16 residues. V lost 6 bases and J lost 5; bases outside the gene matches: 6. In nucleotides, the CDR3 is TGTGCCAGCAGCGTGACTAGCGGGAGGGCCAACAATGAGCAGTTCTTC. Encoded protein: CASSVTSGRANNEQFF.

The chain links TRBV12-3 or TRBV12-4 to TRBJ2-4; D gene unclear. The V end lost 3 bases, the J end lost 0 bases, and 6 bases lay between the germline ends. This CDR3 comprises 14 residues. CDR3 DNA: TGTGCCAGCAGTTTCGAGCTAGCCAAAAACATTCAGTACTTC. Residues: CASSFELAKNIQYF.

By share, this clonotype ranks as medium-sized. The J gene is TRBJ2-2, the V gene TRBV12-3 or TRBV12-4; 8 nucleotides line up with TRBD1. V lost 2 bases, J lost 6 bases, and 5 bases stayed unmatched. CDR3 length: 15 amino acids. CDR3 DNA: TGTGCCAGCAGTTTACAGGGGGCACGGGCCGGGGAGCTGTTTTTT. Encoded protein: CASSLQGARAGELFF.

This clonotype was seen only a few times. This CDR3 is CASTSGLVENEQYF. The CDR3 nucleotides are TGTGCCAGCACCTCGGGACTAGTTGAGAACGAGCAGTACTTC. This rearrangement joins TRBV12-3 or TRBV12-4 to TRBJ2-7; 8 bases map to TRBD2. J lost 5 bases, V lost 7 bases, and 10 bases had no gene match. The length of the CDR3 is 14 residues.

This clonotype was counted between two and nine times. The chain couples TRBV3-1 to TRBJ2-7, with D possibly being TRBD1 or TRBD2 (5 bases each). This CDR3 contains 13 residues. V gave up 0 bases and J gave up 6 bases, with 9 bases separating them. Germline loops: CDR1 LGHDT, CDR2 YNNKEL (reference sequence). CDR3 region: CASSQDWGTEQYF. DNA for the CDR3: TGTGCCAGCAGCCAAGATTGGGGGACCGAGCAGTACTTC.

Ten or more counts support this clonotype. This chain joins TRBV27 and TRBJ1-2, with D possibly TRBD1 on 5 matching bases. V was shortened by 6 bases and J by 5 bases, with 10 bases between the two germline ends. Germline V gene sequence: CDR1 MNHEY, CDR2 SMNVEV (reference sequence). There are 12 residues in the CDR3. The CDR3 nucleotides are TGTGCCAGCAGAACACAGGAGTATGGCTACACCTTC. Residues: CASRTQEYGYTF.

This clonotype was seen many times. The chain joins TRBV2 to TRBJ1-5; no firm D call. The ends were cut back, 0 bases at V and 2 bases at J, with 8 bases in the middle. Germline lookup yields CDR1 SNHLY and CDR2 FYNNEI. The length of the CDR3 is 15 residues. Here the CDR3 reads CASSEALRGNQPQHF. Here the CDR3 DNA reads TGTGCCAGCAGTGAAGCGCTTCGAGGCAATCAGCCCCAGCATTTT.

This clonotype was recorded many times. The chain uses TRBV5-1 and TRBJ2-3; D is ambiguous. The CDR3 extends over 15 amino acids. The V gene's germline CDR1 is SGHRS and CDR2 YFSETQ. Trimming removed 0 bases from V and 2 bases from J, with 10 bases in between. In nucleotides, the CDR3 is TGCGCCAGCAGCTTGGCCATCATATCCACAGATACGCAGTATTTT. Protein product: CASSLAIISTDTQYF.

The chain has TRBV14 and TRBJ2-3; 12 bases agree with TRBD2. Germline V gene data show CDR1 as SGHDN and CDR2 as FVKESK. The V segment lost 2 bases and the J segment 6 bases; nucleotides outside the gene matches: 3. The CDR3 has 15 amino acids. The CDR3 nucleotides read TGTGCCAGCAGCCAACTAGCGGGGGGGCCGGATACGCAGTATTTT. Translation gives CASSQLAGGPDTQYF.

This chain connects TRBV5-5 to TRBJ1-4; D might be TRBD1 (6 bases). The CDR3 totals 14 residues. Germline V gene data show CDR1 as SGHKS and CDR2 as YYEKEE (reference sequence). V shed 3 bases and J shed 6 bases, with 12 bases lying between them. CDR3 nucleotide sequence: TGTGCCAGCAGCTCCGGACAGACGGATGAAAAACTGTTTTTT. Its translation: CASSSGQTDEKLFF.

This clonotype has more than one count but fewer than ten. The chain carries TRBV7-6 and TRBJ2-5; D not resolved. The CDR3 is 15 amino acids. V was pared by 4 bases and J by 0 bases, with 12 bases between. The germline V gene encodes CDR1 SGHVS and CDR2 FNYEAQ. CDR3 residues: CASSSMSRNQETQYF. In DNA, the CDR3 is TGTGCCAGCAGCTCTATGTCCAGGAACCAAGAGACCCAGTACTTC.

The chain joins TRBV3-1 to TRBJ2-1, with D possibly matching TRBD2 (6 bases). The CDR3 is made up of 16 amino acids. Per the germline V gene, CDR1 is LGHDT and CDR2 is YNNKEL (reference sequence). V was cut by 4 bases and J by 0 bases, with 13 bases left in between. In nucleotides, the CDR3 is TGTGCCAGCAGCCCCCTGGCTAGCGCCTCCTACAATGAGCAGTTCTTC. Protein: CASSPLASASYNEQFF.

This clonotype was detected only a few times. This chain uses TRBV3-1 with TRBJ2-1, with 12 positions matching TRBD2. The CDR3 covers 16 residues. CDR1 is LGHDT and CDR2 is YNNKEL in the germline V gene (reference sequence). Unmatched junction bases numbered 8, after V lost 3 bases and J lost 8 bases. CDR3 amino acids: CASSHASGRVSDEQFF. The CDR3 DNA reads TGTGCCAGCAGCCACGCTAGCGGGAGGGTATCTGATGAGCAGTTCTTC.

This clonotype came up a few times. The chain carries TRBV11-2 and TRBJ2-3, with TRBD2 matching 7 bases. CDR1 and CDR2 (germline): SGHAT, FQNNGV. The CDR3 is 15 amino acids. Unmatched junction bases numbered 11, after V lost 5 bases and J lost 6 bases. The CDR3 DNA sequence: TGTGCCAGCAGCCCCGGGGAGGGCCAACTCGATACGCAGTATTTT. It translates to CASSPGEGQLDTQYF.

This clonotype was detected ten times or more. The chain employs TRBV12-3 or TRBV12-4 and TRBJ1-1, with TRBD1 as a possible D gene (6 bases). The CDR3 contains 16 residues. V dropped 4 bases and J dropped 4 bases, with 19 bases sitting between them. CDR3 sequence: CASSSYQGFSSTEAFF. The CDR3, as DNA: TGTGCCAGCAGTTCTTACCAGGGGTTTAGTAGCACTGAAGCTTTCTTT.

The chain is built from TRBV11-2 and TRBJ2-7, with D possibly being TRBD1 or TRBD2 (5 bases each). V was pared by 3 bases and J by 2 bases, with 26 bases between. Germline-derived CDR1 and CDR2 are SGHAT and FQNNGV. CDR3 size: 19 residues. The CDR3 nucleotides are TGTGCCAGCAGCTTGCAGAGCGTGGCTGGGGGAGTTACGACCTACGAGCAGTACTTC. Translation gives CASSLQSVAGGVTTYEQYF.

This clonotype has a handful of counts. The chain is built from TRBV7-3 and TRBJ2-1; 10 nucleotides match TRBD2. Germline V gene sequence: CDR1 SGHTA, CDR2 FQGTGA. This CDR3 is 17 amino acids long. With V trimmed by 5 bases and J by 2 bases, 9 bases remained unmatched. CDR3 protein: CASSPMGSGGTYNEQFF. The CDR3 DNA reads as TGTGCCAGCAGCCCAATGGGTAGCGGGGGGACCTACAATGAGCAGTTCTTC.